Presented here are 27 T cell receptor beta chains from one specimen sequenced in a study of response to subunit inactivated influenza vaccine (dated by TCRdb to about 2018). The library came from RT-PCR. The sequencer listed for this sample is Illumina HiSeq 2500. TCRdb reran the public reads through fastp at Q25 and MiXCR, keeping productive beta chains. Under each unique CDR3 protein, matching rows form one entry showing the most common genes and DNA. The sample table lists some 800,000 distinct CDR3 sequences, approximately 21% of them with a count of one. Together, the top ten hold 9.5% to 13% of the sample. This sample comprised PBMCs from blood, obtained less than 6 days after vaccination. The receptors originated from a man in his fifties or sixties who received an inactivated influenza vaccine. Donor details come from another sample of the same person, matched by shared clones.

The rearrangement links TRBV6-2 or TRBV6-3 to TRBJ2-2, with TRBD2 matching over 14 bases. The CDR3 is made up of 17 amino acids. J lost 4 bases, V lost 5 bases, and 6 bases had no gene match. Per the germline V gene, CDR1 is MNHEY and CDR2 is SVGEGT. CDR3 loop: CASSRLAGGLSTGELFF. CDR3 nucleotides: TGTGCCAGCAGTAGACTAGCGGGGGGGCTCAGCACCGGGGAGCTGTTTTTT.

The chain couples TRBV5-1 to TRBJ2-7; 9 bases are a match to TRBD1. Germline CDR1 SGHRS, CDR2 YFSETQ. Trimming at V came to 0 bases and at J to 2 bases, leaving 6 bases not matched to a gene. The CDR3 length is 16 residues. The CDR3 protein is CASSLAVTGGTYEQYF. The CDR3 nucleotides read TGCGCCAGCAGCTTGGCCGTGACAGGGGGTACCTACGAGCAGTACTTC.

This clonotype was observed many times. The CDR3 DNA sequence: TGTGCCAGCAGCTTAAAAACCGAAGCTTTCTTT. Its protein product is CASSLKTEAFF. The V gene is TRBV7-9, the J gene TRBJ1-1; unclear D gene. Germline CDR1 is SEHNR and CDR2 is FQNEAQ (reference sequence). The CDR3 consists of 11 residues. Trimming removed 2 bases from V and 8 bases from J, with 6 bases in between.

J is TRBJ2-7 and V is TRBV20-1, with a weak D call TRBD2 (5 bases). Germline lookup yields CDR1 DFQATT and CDR2 SNEGSKA (reference sequence). The CDR3 extends over 14 amino acids. The V gene lost 0 bases and the J gene lost 2 bases, with 11 bases spanning the gap. CDR3 sequence reads: CSARDTRGTYEQYF. For the CDR3, the DNA is TGCAGTGCTAGAGATACACGGGGAACCTACGAGCAGTACTTC.

The chain recombines TRBV7-2 with TRBJ2-3; maybe TRBD1 (6 bases). The CDR3 has 15 residues. V lost 5 bases and J 1 base, leaving 13 bases between the germline ends. Germline CDR1 and CDR2: SGHTA and FQGNSA. Written as DNA, the CDR3 is TGTGCCAGCAGCCCATATAGGACAGGCACAGATACGCAGTATTTT. It encodes CASSPYRTGTDTQYF. Full variable domain (missing parts from reference TRBV7-2 and TRBJ2-3): GAGVSQSPSNKVTEKGKDVELRCDPISGHTALYWYRQSLGQGLEFLIYFQGNSAPDKSGLPSDRFSAERTGGSVSTLTIQRTQQEDSAVYLCASSPYRTGTDTQYFGPGTRLTVL.

The chain uses TRBV6-1 and TRBJ2-7; a weak D match, TRBD1 (6 bases). From germline, CDR1 is MNHNS and CDR2 SASEGT. V was clipped by 2 bases and J by 5 bases, with 13 bases between them. This CDR3 has 14 amino acids. CDR3 loop: CASSETGRWDEQYF. CDR3 coding DNA: TGTGCCAGCAGTGAAACAGGGAGATGGGACGAGCAGTACTTC.

This clonotype came up a few times. The genes are TRBV7-3 and TRBJ1-1; D is unclear. The CDR3 sequence is 16 residues long. Germline CDR1 and CDR2: SGHTA and FQGTGA. V gave up 1 base and J gave up 2 bases, with 14 bases separating them. The CDR3 sequence: CASSLIASGVNTEAFF. For the CDR3, the DNA is TGTGCCAGCAGCTTAATTGCGTCAGGAGTTAACACTGAAGCTTTCTTT.

This clonotype came up a few times. V gene TRBV30 combines with J gene TRBJ2-1; 7 bases map to TRBD2. Germline CDR1 reads GTSNPN; CDR2 reads SVGIG (reference sequence). The CDR3 consists of 11 residues. After removal of 8 bases from V and 7 bases from J, the junction contained 5 bases not matched to a gene. As DNA, the CDR3 is TGTGCCACGACTAGCATTAATGAGCAGTTCTTC. Its translation is CATTSINEQFF.

In this sample, this clonotype turned up a few times. The rearrangement links TRBV20-1 to TRBJ2-2; no definite D call. Per germline, CDR1 DFQATT and CDR2 SNEGSKA (reference sequence). V was trimmed by 6 bases and J by 4 bases, leaving 12 bases between them. This CDR3 has 13 amino acids. Here the CDR3 DNA reads TGCAGTGCGCCCGACCGAGCCACCGGGGAGCTGTTTTTT. Translation gives CSAPDRATGELFF.

This clonotype has more than one count but fewer than ten. The J gene is TRBJ2-1, the V gene TRBV5-8; 8 nucleotides align to TRBD2. Looked up from germline, CDR1 is SGHTS and CDR2 is YDEGEE. This CDR3 contains 16 residues. Trimming took 4 bases from V and 8 from J; bases not matched to a gene: 14. The CDR3 here is CASSPPAGAPVYEQFF. DNA of the CDR3: TGTGCCAGCAGCCCCCCAGCGGGGGCACCTGTATATGAGCAGTTCTTC.

The chain joins TRBV5-1 to TRBJ2-7; tentative D call: TRBD1 (5 bases). V was shortened by 6 bases and J by 6 bases, with 16 bases between the two germline ends. The germline CDR1 and CDR2 sequences are SGHRS and YFSETQ. The CDR3 has 13 residues. The DNA for the CDR3 is TGCGCCAGCACAAGGGGCCCTCCTGGCGAGCAGTACTTC. Encoded protein: CASTRGPPGEQYF.

This clonotype was picked up a small number of times. The rearrangement links TRBV18 to TRBJ2-7; D is ambiguous. Germline V gene sequence: CDR1 KGHSH, CDR2 LQKENI. CDR3 length: 14 residues. V dropped 6 bases and J dropped 2 bases, with 14 bases sitting between them. CDR3 in amino acids: CASSHGQVAYEQYF. CDR3 DNA: TGTGCCAGCTCCCACGGGCAGGTTGCCTACGAGCAGTACTTC.

The sample holds many counts of this clonotype. CDR3 region: CAIRSASDSYEQYF. The CDR3 coding sequence is TGTGCCATCAGGAGCGCTAGCGACTCCTACGAGCAGTACTTC. The chain employs TRBV10-3 and TRBJ2-7; tentatively, D is TRBD2 (6 bases). The V end was cut by 6 bases, the J end by 0 bases, with 12 bases between. CDR3 size: 14 residues. Germline V gene sequence: CDR1 ENHRY, CDR2 SYGVKD.

The chain links TRBV5-1 to TRBJ1-1; unclear D gene. V dropped 1 base and J dropped 3 bases, with 10 bases sitting between them. Germline loops: CDR1 SGHRS, CDR2 YFSETQ. The CDR3 extends over 14 amino acids. DNA of the CDR3: TGCGCCAGCAGCTTGCATTCGGGAGACACTGAAGCTTTCTTT. Translating it yields CASSLHSGDTEAFF.

There are many counts of this clonotype. The gene calls are TRBV24-1 and TRBJ2-2; TRBD1 matches 8 bases. The CDR3 loop spans 18 amino acids. Germline V gives CDR1 KGHDR, CDR2 SFDVKD. V shed 4 bases, J shed 1 base, and the junction held 10 bases outside the gene matches. The CDR3 DNA is TGTGCCACCAGTGACAGAAGACAGGGGAAACGGAACACCGGGGAGCTGTTTTTT. Translated: CATSDRRQGKRNTGELFF.

The chain joins TRBV7-2 to TRBJ1-5; no clear D gene. Gene TRBJ2-3 matches the end of the DNA better, so the J call may be wrong. The CDR3 covers 15 residues. Germline V gene data show CDR1 as SGHTA and CDR2 as FQGNSA. The CDR3 here is CASSLAGSSNQPQYF. The DNA for the CDR3 is TGTGCCAGCAGCTTAGCCGGTTCGAGCAATCAGCCCCAGTATTTT.

The genes are TRBV20-1 and TRBJ2-7, with a tentative D call TRBD2 (6 bases). Looked up from germline, CDR1 is DFQATT and CDR2 is SNEGSKA (reference sequence). This CDR3 is built from 14 residues. V shed 3 bases and J shed 3 bases, with 15 bases lying between them. The DNA for the CDR3 is TGCAGTGCTAGCCCCCGGGGGAGACTCTACGAGCAGTACTTC. Translated, it gives CSASPRGRLYEQYF.

This clonotype was found a few times. J is TRBJ2-1 and V is TRBV6-1, with 9 positions matching TRBD1. This CDR3 contains 16 residues. Germline V gene lookup returns CDR1 MNHNS and CDR2 SASEGT. The ends lost 6 bases at V and 6 bases at J; junction bases unmatched: 12. The CDR3 spells CASRPPGQGPSNEQFF. CDR3 DNA sequence: TGTGCCAGCAGACCACCGGGACAGGGACCCAGCAATGAGCAGTTCTTC.

This clonotype was picked up many times. The V gene is TRBV5-1, the J gene TRBJ2-7; 8 nucleotides line up with TRBD1. Germline CDR1 is SGHRS and CDR2 is YFSETQ. Trimming cost V 3 bases and J 4 bases; bases outside gene matches: 6. This CDR3 region has 14 residues. As DNA, the CDR3 is TGCGCCAGCAGCTCAGGACAGGGTCTGTACGAGCAGTACTTC. This encodes CASSSGQGLYEQYF.

V gene TRBV12-3 or TRBV12-4 combines with J gene TRBJ1-2; perhaps TRBD1 as D (5 bases). The V and J ends lost 6 bases and 6 bases respectively, with 11 bases between them. The CDR3 runs 12 residues. CDR3 region: CASRAGTDGYTF. CDR3 sequence (DNA): TGTGCCAGCAGGGCGGGGACCGATGGCTACACCTTC.

This clonotype occurred a few times. This rearrangement joins TRBV10-3 to TRBJ2-1, with 8 bases fitting TRBD2. The V segment lost 10 bases and the J segment 7 bases; nucleotides outside the gene matches: 21. The germline gives CDR1 ENHRY, CDR2 SYGVKD. CDR3 length equals 17 residues. The CDR3 region is CATLSSGRGSSRNEQFF. CDR3 DNA sequence: TGTGCCACCCTTTCGAGCGGGAGAGGTTCAAGCCGGAATGAGCAGTTCTTC.

The J gene is TRBJ2-1, the V gene TRBV29-1, with TRBD2 matching 7 bases. The V gene end was trimmed by 4 bases and the J gene end by 9 bases; junction bases not matched to a gene: 15. Germline V gives CDR1 SQVTM, CDR2 ANQGSEA. This CDR3 region has 15 residues. CDR3 in DNA: TGCAGCGTTGCCGTCCGACTAGCCAGGTCTGGTGAGCAGTTCTTC. Amino acids: CSVAVRLARSGEQFF.

CDR3 sequence (DNA): TGCGCCAGCAGCCTGACTAGCGTGTCCCCCTACGAGCAGTACTTC. Its translation: CASSLTSVSPYEQYF. The chain recombines TRBV5-1 with TRBJ2-7; 8 nucleotides agree with TRBD2. Germline CDR1 SGHRS, CDR2 YFSETQ. The length of the CDR3 is 15 residues. Trimming took 4 bases from V and 2 from J; bases not matched to a gene: 8.

The chain employs TRBV10-3 and TRBJ2-7; 9 bases align to TRBD2. The CDR3 is made up of 12 amino acids. V shed 6 bases and J 6 bases; nucleotides not matched to a gene: 3. The germline V gene encodes CDR1 ENHRY and CDR2 SYGVKD. The CDR3: CAISGLATEQYF. The CDR3 DNA follows: TGTGCCATCAGCGGACTAGCGACCGAGCAGTACTTC.

In this sample, this clonotype turned up a few times. The chain's CDR3 is CATVETYTEAFF. The CDR3 DNA sequence: TGTGCCACCGTGGAGACATACACTGAAGCTTTCTTT. The chain employs TRBV28 and TRBJ1-1; unclear D gene. The CDR3 contains 12 residues. The V gene lost 10 bases and the J gene lost 3 bases, with 12 bases spanning the gap. Germline V gene sequence: CDR1 MDHEN, CDR2 SYDVKM.

The chain joins TRBV3-1 to TRBJ2-7, with no clear D. CDR3 length equals 13 residues. Trimming stripped 0 bases from V and 6 bases from J, with 9 bases between. CDR1 LGHDT and CDR2 YNNKEL come from the germline V gene (reference sequence). The CDR3 coding sequence is TGTGCCAGCAGCCAAGACTCGGCTTCCGAGCAGTACTTC. Residues: CASSQDSASEQYF.

This clonotype was seen a few times. For the CDR3, the DNA is TGTGCCAGCAGCCAATGGGTCAATGAGCAGTTCTTC. Its protein product is CASSQWVNEQFF. The V gene is TRBV4-2, the J gene TRBJ2-1; no definite D call. Germline lookup yields CDR1 LGHNA and CDR2 YNFKEQ. The CDR3 contains 12 residues. V was shortened by 2 bases and J by 6 bases, with 5 bases between the two germline ends.